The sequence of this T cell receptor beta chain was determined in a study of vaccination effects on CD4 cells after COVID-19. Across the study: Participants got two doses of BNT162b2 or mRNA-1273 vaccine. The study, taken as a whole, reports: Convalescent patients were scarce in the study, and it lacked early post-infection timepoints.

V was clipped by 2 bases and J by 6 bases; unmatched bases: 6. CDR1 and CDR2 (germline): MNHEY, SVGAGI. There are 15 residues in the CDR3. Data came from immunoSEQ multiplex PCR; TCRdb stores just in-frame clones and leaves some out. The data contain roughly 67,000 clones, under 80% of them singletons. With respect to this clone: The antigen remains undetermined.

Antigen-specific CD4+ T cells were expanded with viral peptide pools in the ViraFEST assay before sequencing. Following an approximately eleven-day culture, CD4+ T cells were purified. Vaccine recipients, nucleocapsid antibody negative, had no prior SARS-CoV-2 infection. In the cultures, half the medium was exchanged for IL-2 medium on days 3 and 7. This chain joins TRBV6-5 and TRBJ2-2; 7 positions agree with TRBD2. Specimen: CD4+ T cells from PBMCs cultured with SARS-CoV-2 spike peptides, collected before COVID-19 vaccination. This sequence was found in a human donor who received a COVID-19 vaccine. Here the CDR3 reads CASSYVEAGSGELFF. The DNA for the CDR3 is TGTGCCAGCAGTTACGTCGAAGCGGGGTCCGGGGAGCTGTTTTTT.